The 26 T cell receptor beta chains presented below share a single source sample, sequenced in a study of CD8+ T cells in alopecia areata. Following extraction, RNA underwent reverse transcription to cDNA, which served as the sequencing template. Clones were read by immunoSEQ multiplex PCR, and TCRdb kept only the in-frame ones, dropping some. The sample presents over 250,000 clones, none singletons. Sorting of pooled cutaneous lymph node cells used CD4, CD8alpha, NKG2D, NKG2ACE and other markers. Sample: CD4+ T cells sorted from a lymph node. All receptors derive from a C3H/HeJ mouse with alopecia areata. The mouse strain carries the MHC haplotype H2-k.

This clone was recorded a few times. Gene names are mouse gene names. The CDR3 end lies 3 residues beyond the end of the read and is filled in from the germline J gene. This chain uses TRBV13-1 with TRBJ1-6, with 10 bases fitting TRBD1. TRBJ1-6 belongs to the ORF category, with a function that is uncertain. The CDR3 is 16 residues long. The junction had 10 bases not matched to a gene; V was cut back by 3 bases and J by 10 bases. Per germline, CDR1 NSHNY and CDR2 SYGAGN. The CDR3 loop reads CASSATGTGEGSPLYF. The sequenced CDR3 bases are TGTGCCAGCAGTGCCACCGGGACAGGGGAAGGGTCGCCC.

This clone was detected a few times. The gene names given are mouse names. The read terminates 4 residues ahead of where the CDR3 ends, so the germline J gene completes it. The V and J genes are TRBV5 and TRBJ1-1, with TRBD1 identical over 8 bases. The CDR3 runs to 15 residues. The ends lost 1 base at V and 1 base at J; junction bases unmatched: 2. The germline V gene encodes CDR1 LGHNA and CDR2 YNLKQL (reference sequence). CDR3 DNA (partial): TGTGCCAGCAGCCAAGCCAGGGGGCTGAACACA. This translates into CASSQARGLNT. The CDR3 in its entirety is CASSQARGLNTEVFF.

Points on this clone: Gene names and germline refer to mouse. The read gets to within 3 residues of the CDR3 end, and the germline J gene fills in the rest. This sample also contains other DNA sequences that code for the same CDR3. V is TRBV13-1 and J is TRBJ1-6; tentative D call: TRBD1 (5 bases). TRBJ1-6 carries the ORF label, with uncertain function. Per the germline V gene, CDR1 is NSHNY and CDR2 is SYGAGN. Trimming pared 0 bases from V and 5 bases from J, leaving 9 bases between. CDR3 size: 15 residues. The covered CDR3 bases are TGTGCCAGCAGTGATGCTGACAGAAATAATTCGCCC. Translation gives CASSDADRNNSP. The full CDR3 is CASSDADRNNSPLYF.

This clone has only a few counts. The germline and genes are mouse ones. This specimen includes other DNA sequences encoding the same CDR3. This CDR3 is CASSIQGAAETLYF. CDR3 bases read: TGTGCCAGCAGTATACAGGGGGCGGCAGAA. The chain has TRBV19 and TRBJ2-3; 8 bases agree with TRBD1. Sequencing ends 4 residues short of the CDR3 end; the germline J gene provides the rest. The V and J ends lost 1 base and 3 bases, in that order; junction bases with no gene match: 1. This CDR3 is built from 14 residues. Germline V lookup: CDR1 FNHDT, CDR2 SITEND (reference sequence).

This clone has more than one count but fewer than ten. Mouse gene names apply. The read ends 4 residues shy of where the CDR3 ends; the end is completed using the germline J gene. The V and J genes are TRBV29 and TRBJ2-5; no clear D. This CDR3 region has 12 residues. Germline CDR1 MSHET, CDR2 SYDVDS. Trimming shortened V by 4 bases and J by 3 bases, and 5 bases separated the two germline ends. The CDR3 spells CASSSQQDTQYF. The DNA read from the CDR3 is TGTGCTAGCAGTTCCCAGCAAGAC.

For this clone: Germline and genes here are mouse. The CDR3 spells CASSQELGTGGYEQYF. The sequenced part of the CDR3 DNA is TGTGCCAGCAGCCAAGAGTTAGGGACAGGGGGTTAT. The chain recombines TRBV5 with TRBJ2-7; 11 bases match TRBD1. The read gets to within 4 residues of the CDR3 end, and the germline J gene fills in the rest. Germline V gene lookup returns CDR1 LGHNA and CDR2 YNLKQL (reference sequence). The CDR3 consists of 16 residues.

Notes on this clone: Mouse gene names apply. The read gets to within 4 residues of the CDR3 end, and the germline J gene fills in the rest. The chain carries TRBV31 and TRBJ2-2; 8 bases line up with TRBD1. Germline V lookup: CDR1 GKSSPN, CDR2 SITVG. Trimming at V came to 4 bases and at J to 2 bases, leaving 6 bases not matched to a gene. The CDR3 is 15 residues long. This chain's CDR3 is CAWTGQGGNTGQLYF. The covered CDR3 bases are TGTGCCTGGACAGGACAGGGAGGGAACACCGGG.

There are a few counts of this clone. Each gene name is a mouse one. The CDR3 end lies 4 residues beyond the end of the read and is filled in from the germline J gene. J is TRBJ2-3 and V is TRBV13-3; a weak D match, TRBD1 (6 bases). The CDR3 is 12 residues long. Germline V gives CDR1 NNHDY, CDR2 SYVADS. Partial CDR3 DNA: TGTGCCAGCAGTCGGGACAAAGAA. It yields the protein CASSRDKE. The whole CDR3 protein is CASSRDKETLYF.

This clone was counted only a few times. Genes and germline come from the mouse. Coverage ceases 4 residues before the CDR3 finishes, and the germline J gene fills in the end. The chain uses TRBV5 and TRBJ2-7, with D perhaps matching TRBD2 (6 bases). V dropped 1 base and J dropped 2 bases, with 9 bases sitting between them. The CDR3 is 14 amino acids. CDR1 is LGHNA and CDR2 is YNLKQL in the germline V gene (reference sequence). The CDR3 sequence is CASSQVAGAYEQYF. The sequenced CDR3 bases are TGTGCCAGCAGCCAAGTAGCTGGGGCCTAT.

As for this clone: Gene names follow the mouse nomenclature. The observed sequence ends 3 residues before the CDR3 terminus, with the missing tail filled in from the germline J gene. The gene calls are TRBV13-3 and TRBJ1-6; a possible D gene is TRBD1 (6 bases). TRBJ1-6 is classed as an ORF, of uncertain function. There are 13 residues in the CDR3. Germline CDR1 NNHDY, CDR2 SYVADS. Trimming left V 10 bases short and J 4 bases short, with 12 bases between. This chain's CDR3 is CASRGAYNSPLYF. The sequenced part of the CDR3 DNA is TGTGCCTCCAGGGGCGCTTATAATTCGCCC.

In this sample, this clone turned up a few times. The genes and germline here are from mouse. The read gets to within 4 residues of the CDR3 end, and the germline J gene fills in the rest. Different DNA sequences within this sample yield the same CDR3. The J gene is TRBJ1-2, the V gene TRBV13-1; D may be TRBD1 (5 bases). Between the trimmed V and J ends, which lost 5 bases and 3 bases, there was a span of 11 bases. Germline CDR1 reads NSHNY; CDR2 reads SYGAGN. The CDR3 is made up of 13 amino acids. Partial CDR3 DNA: TGTGCCAGCAGCCCCCAGGGTGACTCC. Translating gives CASSPQGDS. The full CDR3 protein reads CASSPQGDSDYTF.

As to this clone: Germline and genes: mouse. The sequenced fragment ends 4 residues before the CDR3 boundary, so the rest is inferred from the germline J gene. The chain combines TRBV29 with TRBJ2-7; the match to TRBD1 covers 10 bases. The CDR3 runs 14 residues. CDR1 and CDR2 (germline): MSHET, SYDVDS. The CDR3 sequence is CASSLSGTGDEQYF. The covered CDR3 bases are TGTGCTAGCAGTTTATCGGGGACAGGGGAT.

This clone was detected only a few times. The genes and germline here are from mouse. The read ends 3 residues before the CDR3 terminus; that terminus is restored from the germline J gene. The chain is built from TRBV13-1 and TRBJ1-6; TRBD1 aligns across 7 bases. TRBJ1-6 has ORF status, its function being uncertain. Germline loops: CDR1 NSHNY, CDR2 SYGAGN. The V segment lost 4 bases and the J segment 3 bases; nucleotides outside the gene matches: 1. The CDR3 spans 14 residues. The CDR3 loop is CASSHRGYNSPLYF. The DNA read from the CDR3 is TGTGCCAGCAGTCACAGGGGCTATAATTCGCCC.

This clone occurred a few times. The germline and genes are mouse ones. Sequencing ends 3 residues short of the CDR3 end; the germline J gene provides the rest. Within the sample, other DNA sequences also encode this same CDR3. The V and J genes are TRBV1 and TRBJ1-6; D perhaps matches TRBD1 (6 bases). TRBJ1-6 is annotated as an ORF whose role is uncertain. The V end lost 3 bases, the J end lost 0 bases, and 9 bases lay between the germline ends. CDR3 length equals 16 residues. Germline values: CDR1 NSQYPW, CDR2 LRSPGD (reference sequence). The DNA read from the CDR3 is TGCACCTGCAGTGCCCGGGACAATTCCTATAATTCGCCC. Encoded protein: CTCSARDNSYNSP. The CDR3, in full, reads CTCSARDNSYNSPLYF.

Notes on this clone: Mouse names are used for the genes. Read sequence stops 4 residues before the CDR3 end, and the germline J gene provides the missing end. The chain is built from TRBV19 and TRBJ1-1, with D perhaps matching TRBD1 (6 bases). The CDR3 contains 13 residues. Trimming shortened V by 5 bases and J by 4 bases, and 12 bases separated the two germline ends. Germline V gene sequence: CDR1 FNHDT, CDR2 SITEND (reference sequence). CDR3 amino acids: CASRSTGFTEVFF. The sequenced part of the CDR3 DNA is TGTGCCAGCAGATCTACAGGGTTCACA. Drawing the rest from reference TRBV19 and TRBJ1-1, the complete variable domain is GGIITQTPKFLIGQEGQKLTLKCQQNFNHDTMYWYRQDSGKGLRLIYYSITENDLQKGDLSEGYDASREKKSSFSLTVTSAQKNEMAVFLCASRSTGFTEVFFGKGTRLTVV.

Concerning this clone: Genes here carry mouse names. Other nucleotide sequences in the sample specify the same CDR3. CDR3 DNA, as far as it was read: TGTGCCAGCAGTGCCACAGGGGACTCC. It yields the protein CASSATGDS. The entire CDR3 is CASSATGDSDYTF. The rearrangement joins TRBV13-1 to TRBJ1-2; 7 bases map to TRBD1. The read is 4 residues too short to cover the CDR3 end, so that end is filled in from the germline J gene. CDR3 length: 13 residues. Germline CDR1 NSHNY, CDR2 SYGAGN. Germline trimming cut 3 bases from V and 3 bases from J; bases unmatched to any gene: 2.

This clone was seen a few times. Mouse germline and gene names are used. The sequenced part of the CDR3 DNA is TGTGCTAGCAGTCGGGACAGGGCCTATGCT. Amino acids: CASSRDRAYA. The complete CDR3 reads CASSRDRAYAEQFF. The chain carries TRBV29 and TRBJ2-1, with 9 bases identical to TRBD1. Read coverage stops 4 residues before the CDR3 terminus; the germline J gene supplies the remainder. V shed 5 bases, J shed 3 bases, and the junction held 2 bases outside the gene matches. Germline loops: CDR1 MSHET, CDR2 SYDVDS. The CDR3 is made up of 14 amino acids.

There are a few counts of this clone. Gene names are the mouse ones. The read ends 4 residues before the CDR3 terminus; that terminus is restored from the germline J gene. The rearrangement joins TRBV13-3 to TRBJ2-5; no clear D gene. Germline CDR1 NNHDY, CDR2 SYVADS. This CDR3 has 13 residues. Trimming cost V 1 base and J 3 bases, with 6 bases left between them. Partial CDR3 DNA: TGTGCCAGCAGTGATAAAGGGCAAGAC. Residues: CASSDKGQD. The whole CDR3 protein is CASSDKGQDTQYF.

This clone has just a few counts. Germline and genes: mouse. Coverage ceases 3 residues before the CDR3 finishes, and the germline J gene fills in the end. The rearrangement joins TRBV13-2 to TRBJ1-6, with D perhaps matching TRBD1 (6 bases). TRBJ1-6 is assigned to the ORF class and has an uncertain function. Trimming took off 1 base at V and 1 base at J, with 9 bases between the two ends. The CDR3 consists of 16 residues. The germline gives CDR1 NNHNN, CDR2 SYGAGS (reference sequence). This CDR3 reads CASGDQQGSYNSPLYF. The covered CDR3 bases are TGTGCCAGCGGTGATCAACAGGGATCCTATAATTCGCCC.

As regards this clone: Mouse germline and gene names are used. Read data end 4 residues before the CDR3 end; the end is taken from the germline J gene. This chain uses TRBV13-1 with TRBJ1-1; D is possibly TRBD1 (6 bases). Germline CDR1 and CDR2: NSHNY and SYGAGN. The CDR3 consists of 12 residues. The CDR3 sequence is CASSPGTTEVFF. CDR3 bases read: TGTGCCAGCAGTCCCGGGACAACA.

Points on this clone: The gene symbols are mouse symbols. The sequenced fragment ends 4 residues before the CDR3 boundary, so the rest is inferred from the germline J gene. V and J are TRBV13-1 and TRBJ1-1; 7 bases line up with TRBD1. Germline CDR1 is NSHNY and CDR2 is SYGAGN. CDR3 length equals 15 residues. J was trimmed by 0 bases and V by 6 bases; bases with no gene match: 8. The covered CDR3 bases are TGTGCCAGCACCGAGACAGGGCAAGCAAACACA. The encoded protein is CASTETGQANT. The entire CDR3 is CASTETGQANTEVFF.

This clone was seen only a few times. Mouse germline and gene names are used. Read sequence stops 4 residues before the CDR3 end, and the germline J gene provides the missing end. The chain is built from TRBV29 and TRBJ2-4, with D maybe TRBD1 (6 bases). This CDR3 spans 14 amino acids. With 8 bases removed from V and 0 bases from J, the gap between germline ends came to 12 bases. CDR1 is MSHET and CDR2 is SYDVDS in the germline V gene. The CDR3 spells CASRDTSSQNTLYF. The part of the CDR3 DNA that was read is TGTGCTAGCCGGGACACCTCTAGTCAAAAC.

This clone appeared a few times. Gene names and germline match the mouse. The read terminates 4 residues before the CDR3 end, so the remaining end is supplied by the germline J gene. The chain links TRBV13-2 to TRBJ1-2, with D hard to call. Germline V gene sequence: CDR1 NNHNN, CDR2 SYGAGS (reference sequence). V was pared by 5 bases and J by 1 base, with 3 bases between. This CDR3 region has 11 residues. CDR3 in amino acids: CASGLNSDYTF. CDR3 bases read: TGTGCCAGCGGCCTAAACTCC.

This clone came up a few times. The germline and genes are mouse ones. The read halts 4 residues ahead of the CDR3 end, with the missing end drawn from the germline J gene. This chain links TRBV13-3 with TRBJ2-3, with 7 bases lining up with TRBD1. Germline V gives CDR1 NNHDY, CDR2 SYVADS. Unmatched junction bases numbered 11, after V lost 0 bases and J lost 4 bases. CDR3 length: 17 residues. CDR3 sequence reads: CASSDARGTGATETLYF. Partial CDR3 DNA: TGTGCCAGCAGTGATGCCAGGGGAACAGGGGCTACAGAA.

This clone came up many times. Gene and germline names: mouse. The read is 4 residues too short to cover the CDR3 end, so that end is filled in from the germline J gene. Distinct nucleotide sequences in the sample also encode this CDR3. V usage is TRBV17 and J usage is TRBJ2-7, with D possibly TRBD1 on 6 matching bases. Germline CDR1 is MNHDT and CDR2 is YYDKIL. The CDR3 runs 12 residues. Here the CDR3 reads CASSRDRYEQYF. Partial CDR3 DNA: TGTGCTAGCAGTAGGGACAGATAT.

As regards this clone: Gene and germline names: mouse. The CDR3 end falls 4 residues outside the read, so it is completed with the germline J gene. The rearrangement uses TRBV1 and TRBJ2-5; D may be TRBD1 (6 bases). Germline lookup yields CDR1 NSQYPW and CDR2 LRSPGD (reference sequence). The CDR3 loop spans 12 amino acids. V was pared by 11 bases and J by 1 base, with 10 bases between. The part of the CDR3 DNA that was read is TGCACCCCACGACAGGACCAAGAC. Amino acids: CTPRQDQD. The entire CDR3 reads CTPRQDQDTQYF.